This TCR beta chain was recovered during a study of CD8 T cells in ankylosing spondylitis. This clonotype came up once. Antigen specificity is unknown. This CDR3 region has 15 residues. V lost 3 bases, J lost 8 bases, and 19 bases lay in between. Germline CDR1 MNHNS, CDR2 SASEGT. The study's findings and limits: Reportedly, significant enrichment of disease-linked clones occurred in matched ankylosing spondylitis synovial fluid. Relatively rare in peripheral blood, disease-linked clones were also CD8+. A TCR beta motif of under ten highly homologous variants appeared characteristic of ankylosing spondylitis blood. Some motif variants were previously reported in reactive arthritis synovial fluid and blood.

Library preparation for TCR beta used quantitative 5'-RACE with molecular barcodes. MiXCR was run by TCRdb on the 5' RACE reads, yielding one entry per CDR3 protein. The data show about 450,000 distinct CDR3 sequences, 25% to 30% seen once. The origin of this receptor is a male donor with ankylosing spondylitis. The sample taken for sequencing was blood, either unsorted or a sorted T cell fraction (not recorded which). The chain combines TRBV6-1 with TRBJ1-2; no definite D call. The chain's CDR3 is CASSDEGRIIGGYTF. DNA for the CDR3: TGTGCCAGCAGTGATGAAGGACGCATCATAGGCGGCTACACCTTC.